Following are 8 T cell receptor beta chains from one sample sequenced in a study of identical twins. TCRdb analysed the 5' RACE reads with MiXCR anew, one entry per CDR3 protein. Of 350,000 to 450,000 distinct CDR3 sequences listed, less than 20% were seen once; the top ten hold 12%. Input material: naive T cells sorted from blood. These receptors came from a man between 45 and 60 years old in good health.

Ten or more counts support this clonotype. As DNA, the CDR3 is TGTGCCAGCAGGTACAGCAGCTCTGGGGCCAACGTCCTGACTTTC. It encodes CASRYSSSGANVLTF. V gene TRBV12-3 or TRBV12-4 combines with J gene TRBJ2-6, with D hard to call. The V and J ends lost 6 bases and 0 bases respectively, with 9 bases between them. The CDR3 extends over 15 amino acids.

The CDR3 nucleotides are TGTGCCAGCAGCCGAAAGCGGGGGACCTCCAATGAGCAGTTCTTC. Translated: CASSRKRGTSNEQFF. The genes are TRBV6-2 or TRBV6-3 and TRBJ2-1; 8 positions agree with TRBD2. This CDR3 spans 15 amino acids. The germline gives CDR1 MNHEY, CDR2 SVGEGT. V shed 6 bases, J shed 6 bases, and the junction held 10 bases outside the gene matches.

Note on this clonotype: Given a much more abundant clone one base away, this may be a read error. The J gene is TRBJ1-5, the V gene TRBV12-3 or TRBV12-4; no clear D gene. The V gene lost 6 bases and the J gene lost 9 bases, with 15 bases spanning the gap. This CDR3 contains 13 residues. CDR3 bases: TGTGCCAGCAGCCTCCGGCAGAAACGGCCCCAGCATTTT. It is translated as CASSLRQKRPQHF.

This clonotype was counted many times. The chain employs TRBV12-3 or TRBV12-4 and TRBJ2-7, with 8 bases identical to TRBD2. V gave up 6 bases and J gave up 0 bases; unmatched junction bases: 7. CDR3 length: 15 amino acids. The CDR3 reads CASSPGLADSYEQYF. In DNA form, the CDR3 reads TGTGCCAGCAGCCCCGGACTAGCCGACTCCTACGAGCAGTACTTC.

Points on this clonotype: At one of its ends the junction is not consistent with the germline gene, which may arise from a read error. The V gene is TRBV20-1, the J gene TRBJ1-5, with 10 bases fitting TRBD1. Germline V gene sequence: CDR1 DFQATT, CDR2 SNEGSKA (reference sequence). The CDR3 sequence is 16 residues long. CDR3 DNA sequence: TGCAGTGCAAGAGGACAGGGGGGATGGAGCAATCAGCCCCAGCATTTT. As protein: CSARGQGGWSNQPQHF.

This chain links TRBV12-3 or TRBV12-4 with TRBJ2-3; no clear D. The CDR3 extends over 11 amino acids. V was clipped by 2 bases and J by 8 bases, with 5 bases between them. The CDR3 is CASSLSVTQYF. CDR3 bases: TGTGCCAGCAGTTTATCGGTTACGCAGTATTTT.

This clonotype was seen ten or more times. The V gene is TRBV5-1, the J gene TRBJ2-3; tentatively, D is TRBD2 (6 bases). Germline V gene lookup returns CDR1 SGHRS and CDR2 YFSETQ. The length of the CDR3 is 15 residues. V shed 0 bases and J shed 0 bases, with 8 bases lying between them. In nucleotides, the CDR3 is TGCGCCAGCAGCTTGGTAGCGGATAGCACAGATACGCAGTATTTT. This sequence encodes CASSLVADSTDTQYF. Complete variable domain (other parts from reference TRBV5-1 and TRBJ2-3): KAGVTQTPRYLIKTRGQQVTLSCSPISGHRSVSWYQQTPGQGLQFLFEYFSETQRNKGNFPGRFSGRQFSNSRSEMNVSTLELGDSALYLCASSLVADSTDTQYFGPGTRLTVL.

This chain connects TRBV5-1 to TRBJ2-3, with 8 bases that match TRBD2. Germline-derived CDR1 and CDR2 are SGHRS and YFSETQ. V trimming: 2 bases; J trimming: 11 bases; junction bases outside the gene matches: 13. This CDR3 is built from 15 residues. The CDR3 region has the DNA TGCGCCAGCAGCTTTCTAGCGGGCTCTACTATGGGGCAGTATTTT. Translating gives CASSFLAGSTMGQYF.